Listed below are T cell receptor beta chains from one sample, sequenced in a study of T cell repertoires in cytomegalovirus infection. Their cognate antigens are unknown. TCRdb independently ran MiXCR on the reads; one entry per CDR3 protein. The sample holds roughly 570,000 distinct CDR3 sequences, 35% to 50% seen once. Source: cultured PBMCs, taken from culture after CMV antigen stimulation. These receptors all stem from a human donor in good health (CMV status not recorded). Some clones in this sample may be carry-over from other donors' samples. Both conserved end residues are part of each CDR3. D genes are given only for firm matches. Size values are once, few and many counts, or a class for expanded clones, and some rows have none.

D gene,clone size,V gene,J gene,CDR3 length,CDR3 protein,CDR3 DNA
NA,few,TRBV28,TRBJ1-4,13,CASSRQEGEKLFF,TGTGCCAGCAGTCGACAGGAAGGAGAAAAACTGTTTTTT
NA,NA,TRBV7-1,TRBJ2-5,16,CASSSPPYTGKETQYF,TGTGCCAGCAGCTCACCACCGTACACAGGGAAAGAGACCCAGTACTTC
NA,NA,TRBV7-2,TRBJ1-6,17,CASDDSPWSSYNSPLHF,TGTGCCAGCGATGACAGTCCATGGAGCTCCTATAATTCACCCCTCCACTTT
NA,NA,TRBV7-6,TRBJ1-5,14,CASSQGISNQPQHF,TGTGCCAGCAGCCAAGGGATTAGCAATCAGCCCCAGCATTTT
NA,NA,TRBV6-8,TRBJ2-7,15,CASSPGPGRRYEQYF,TGTGCCAGCAGTCCCGGGCCAGGGAGAAGGTACGAGCAGTACTTC
NA,few,TRBV5-5,TRBJ2-2,16,CASSFSVTRDTGELFF,TGTGCCAGCAGCTTTTCTGTGACTAGAGACACCGGGGAGCTGTTTTTT
NA,NA,TRBV18,TRBJ2-1,17,CASSPNSFRETRNEQFF,TGTGCCAGCTCACCGAACAGTTTTCGGGAGACCCGTAATGAGCAGTTCTTC
NA,few,TRBV12-3/TRBV12-4,TRBJ2-2,12,CASSRRTGELFF,TGTGCCAGCAGTAGGAGGACCGGGGAGCTGTTTTTT
NA,NA,TRBV7-2,TRBJ2-1,15,CASSSLGLAYNEQFF,TGTGCCAGCAGCTCCTTGGGGTTGGCCTACAATGAGCAGTTCTTC
NA,NA,TRBV6-6,TRBJ1-4,14,CASSYSQENEKLFF,TGTGCCAGCAGTTACTCACAGGAAAATGAAAAACTGTTTTTT
NA,NA,TRBV4-2,TRBJ1-4,16,CASSLGPVGGGEKLFF,TGTGCCAGCAGCCTAGGACCCGTCGGTGGGGGTGAAAAACTGTTTTTT
NA,NA,TRBV7-2,TRBJ2-3,15,CASSPPKGPTDTQYF,TGTGCCAGCAGTCCTCCCAAGGGACCCACAGATACGCAGTATTTT
TRBD2,NA,TRBV6-2/TRBV6-3,TRBJ2-7,17,CASSYIIGSGRASEQYF,TGTGCCAGCAGTTACATTATTGGCAGCGGGAGGGCATCCGAGCAGTACTTC
TRBD1,NA,TRBV24-1,TRBJ1-2,13,CATSDETGNGYTF,TGTGCCACCAGTGACGAGACAGGGAATGGCTACACCTTC
TRBD1,NA,TRBV19,TRBJ1-2,19,CASSTSTPDRGRFTYGYTF,TGTGCCAGTAGTACCTCCACGCCGGACAGGGGGCGTTTTACCTATGGCTACACCTTC
NA,NA,TRBV6-2/TRBV6-3,TRBJ2-3,14,CASILTGSSDTQYF,TGTGCCAGCATTCTTACCGGGAGTAGCGATACGCAGTATTTT
TRBD2,NA,TRBV7-2,TRBJ2-1,14,CASSLLLGGNEQFF,TGTGCCAGCAGCTTACTGTTGGGGGGGAATGAGCAGTTCTTC
NA,NA,TRBV19,TRBJ2-1,15,CATTPISGGSNEQFF,TGTGCCACCACCCCGATTAGCGGTGGATCCAATGAGCAGTTCTTC
NA,NA,TRBV12-3/TRBV12-4,TRBJ1-1,14,CASRQTPLNTEAFF,TGTGCCAGCAGGCAAACCCCTCTAAACACTGAAGCTTTCTTT
TRBD2,NA,TRBV5-1,TRBJ2-3,17,CASSLGTSGRAQDTQYF,TGCGCCAGCAGCCTCGGGACTAGCGGGAGGGCCCAAGATACGCAGTATTTT
NA,NA,TRBV10-3,TRBJ2-3,15,CAISQGLASTDTQYF,TGTGCCATCAGCCAGGGTCTAGCGAGCACAGATACGCAGTATTTT
TRBD1,NA,TRBV6-1,TRBJ2-7,13,CASRRTGVYEQYF,TGTGCCAGCAGAAGGACAGGGGTCTACGAGCAGTACTTC
NA,NA,TRBV20-1,TRBJ2-6,17,CSARDHRDRSGANVLTF,TGCAGTGCTAGAGATCACCGTGACAGATCTGGGGCCAACGTCCTGACTTTC
NA,many,TRBV7-2,TRBJ1-3,19,CASSGRGRGPFDSGNTIYF,TGTGCCAGCAGCGGGAGGGGCAGGGGTCCGTTCGATTCTGGAAACACCATATATTTT
TRBD1,NA,TRBV6-5,TRBJ2-2,16,CASSYRAGGGTGELFF,TGTGCCAGCAGTTATCGGGCAGGGGGCGGGACCGGGGAGCTGTTTTTT
NA,NA,TRBV7-2,TRBJ2-3,12,CAITFGTDTQYF,TGTGCCATCACCTTTGGCACAGATACGCAGTATTTT
NA,few,TRBV19,TRBJ2-3,16,CASSTLLGRRTDTQYF,TGTGCCAGTAGTACCCTTTTGGGAAGGCGGACAGATACGCAGTATTTT
TRBD2,few,TRBV7-2,TRBJ2-7,15,CASSLGLAGASEQYF,TGTGCCAGCAGCTTAGGCCTAGCGGGGGCAAGCGAGCAGTACTTC
NA,few,TRBV7-2,TRBJ2-7,13,CASSLSWQGEQYF,TGTGCCAGCAGCTTGTCGTGGCAAGGTGAGCAGTACTTC
TRBD2,few,TRBV7-9,TRBJ2-5,17,CASSPNSGRAGWETQYF,TGTGCCAGCAGCCCGAATAGCGGGAGGGCCGGCTGGGAGACCCAGTACTTC
TRBD1,NA,TRBV7-9,TRBJ2-1,11,CASSWGQGKFF,TGTGCCAGCAGCTGGGGACAGGGGAAGTTCTTC
TRBD2,NA,TRBV12-3/TRBV12-4,TRBJ2-1,13,CASRLSGRNEQFF,TGTGCCAGCAGATTGAGCGGGAGAAATGAGCAGTTCTTC
TRBD2,few,TRBV6-5,TRBJ2-1,15,CASGRGLAGSNEQFF,TGTGCCAGCGGGAGAGGACTAGCGGGATCCAATGAGCAGTTCTTC
NA,NA,TRBV18,TRBJ2-3,15,CASSPDWLASDTQYF,TGTGCCAGCTCACCCGATTGGCTAGCATCGGATACGCAGTATTTT
NA,NA,TRBV7-2,TRBJ2-7,14,CASSLKGGGNEQYF,TGTGCCAGCAGCCTCAAGGGGGGAGGGAACGAGCAGTACTTC
TRBD2,once,TRBV12-3/TRBV12-4,TRBJ2-2,16,CASSSGTSGSTGELFF,TGTGCCAGCAGTTCCGGGACTAGCGGATCCACCGGGGAGCTGTTTTTT
TRBD1,NA,TRBV29-1,TRBJ2-5,12,CSVHRGEETQYF,TGCAGCGTACACAGGGGAGAAGAGACCCAGTACTTC
NA,NA,TRBV20-1,TRBJ1-2,12,CSAREVPDGYTF,TGCAGTGCGAGGGAGGTGCCGGATGGCTACACCTTC
TRBD1,NA,TRBV2,TRBJ1-5,18,CASSTTHLEGARGQPQHF,TGTGCCAGCAGTACCACCCACTTGGAGGGGGCGAGAGGACAGCCCCAGCATTTT
TRBD1,NA,TRBV19,TRBJ2-5,13,CASSQTGEETQYF,TGTGCCAGTAGTCAGACAGGGGAGGAGACCCAGTACTTC
TRBD1,once,TRBV5-6,TRBJ2-7,15,CASSFTHDRAYEQYF,TGTGCCAGCAGCTTTACCCACGACAGGGCCTACGAGCAGTACTTC
NA,NA,TRBV7-6,TRBJ1-1,15,CASSPGAGMGTEAFF,TGTGCCAGCAGCCCAGGTGCGGGGATGGGCACTGAAGCTTTCTTT
TRBD2,NA,TRBV10-3,TRBJ2-7,16,CAIIGTSGTRPYEQYF,TGTGCCATCATCGGGACTAGCGGGACCCGACCCTACGAGCAGTACTTC
TRBD1,few,TRBV7-9,TRBJ1-4,15,CASSLPGTGSEKLFF,TGTGCCAGCAGCTTGCCCGGGACAGGCAGCGAAAAACTGTTTTTT
NA,NA,TRBV20-1,TRBJ1-1,14,CSAREGGVNTEAFF,TGCAGTGCTAGAGAAGGAGGGGTGAACACTGAAGCTTTCTTT
NA,few,TRBV6-2/TRBV6-3,TRBJ1-5,12,CASSPRAQPQHF,TGTGCCAGCAGTCCGAGGGCCCAGCCCCAGCATTTT
TRBD2,NA,TRBV10-3,TRBJ2-7,13,CAISEGLVNEQYF,TGTGCCATCAGTGAGGGACTAGTTAACGAGCAGTACTTC